What follows are 27 T cell receptor beta chains derived from one specimen sequenced in a study of cytomegalovirus exposure and HLA in healthy donors. Researchers ran the PCR with 60 Vbeta and 13 Jbeta primers. Sequencing used immunoSEQ multiplex PCR; TCRdb keeps in-frame clones, though not all of them. The table lists approximately 150,000 clones, approximately 71% of them singletons, with 1.3% to 1.5% in the top ten. Sequencing input: PBMCs. The receptors originated from a man aged 50 to 60 in good health and CMV-seronegative.

The V gene is TRBV7-9, the J gene TRBJ1-1; TRBD1 aligns across 7 bases. Germline V CDR1 and CDR2: SEHNR, FQNEAQ (reference sequence). After removal of 6 bases from V and 1 base from J, the junction contained 5 bases not matched to a gene. The CDR3 runs 14 residues. CDR3 sequence reads: CASSPQGGNTEAFF. DNA for the CDR3: TGTGCCAGCAGTCCCCAGGGGGGGAACACTGAAGCTTTCTTT.

This clone was picked up one time. This chain joins TRBV28 and TRBJ1-4; 7 nucleotides match TRBD1. The V gene's germline CDR1 is MDHEN and CDR2 SYDVKM. The CDR3 contains 14 residues. Losses at the gene ends were 4 bases for V and 8 bases for J; bases not matched to a gene: 7. The CDR3 sequence is CASSYGQAIEKLFF. CDR3 coding DNA: TGTGCCAGCAGTTACGGACAGGCGATAGAAAAACTGTTTTTT.

This clone was observed a few times. The chain uses TRBV9 and TRBJ1-2, with TRBD1 identical over 8 bases. V trimming: 3 bases; J trimming: 1 base; junction bases outside the gene matches: 8. Germline assignment: CDR1 SGDLS and CDR2 YYNGEE. The CDR3 extends over 16 amino acids. CDR3 region: CASSARTGTGNYGYTF. CDR3 in DNA: TGTGCCAGCAGCGCCCGGACAGGGACGGGTAACTATGGCTACACCTTC.

As concerns this clone: One junction end disagrees with the germline gene, perhaps due to a read error. CDR3 in amino acids: CASSLDRGNSPLHF. In nucleotides, the CDR3 is TGTGCCAGCAGCCTCGACAGGGGAAATTCGCCCCTCCACTTT. The V gene is TRBV5-5, the J gene TRBJ1-6; 8 bases match TRBD1. Germline loops: CDR1 SGHKS, CDR2 YYEKEE (reference sequence). This CDR3 region has 14 residues.

The V gene is TRBV6-1, the J gene TRBJ2-3, with a weak D call TRBD2 (7 bases). The germline gives CDR1 MNHNS, CDR2 SASEGT. The length of the CDR3 is 15 residues. V lost 5 bases, J lost 2 bases, and 14 bases lay in between. The CDR3 nucleotides read TGTGCCAGCAGTTTATGGGGGGGGGCCACAGATACGCAGTATTTT. Residues: CASSLWGGATDTQYF.

The rearrangement uses TRBV5-4 and TRBJ2-7; tentatively, D is TRBD1 (7 bases). The CDR3 is 14 residues long. V was shortened by 3 bases and J by 2 bases, with 12 bases between the two germline ends. The germline gives CDR1 SGHNT, CDR2 YYREEE (reference sequence). The CDR3 DNA reads TGTGCCAGCAGCTACCCAGGGGGGACCTACGAGCAGTACTTC. Translated: CASSYPGGTYEQYF.

The chain employs TRBV28 and TRBJ2-2; 8 positions agree with TRBD1. The CDR3 totals 14 residues. Losses at the gene ends were 3 bases for V and 5 bases for J; bases not matched to a gene: 2. The germline gives CDR1 MDHEN, CDR2 SYDVKM. CDR3 nucleotides: TGTGCCAGCAGTTTGACAGGGGTGACCGGGGAGCTGTTTTTT. Its translation: CASSLTGVTGELFF.

A few counts support this clone. The chain carries TRBV6-4 and TRBJ2-1; 7 nucleotides agree with TRBD2. V trimming: 6 bases; J trimming: 4 bases; junction bases outside the gene matches: 9. CDR1 is MRHNA and CDR2 is SNTAGT in the germline V gene. The length of the CDR3 is 15 residues. CDR3 nucleotide sequence: TGTGCCAGCAGCGTCTGGGCGGGGGATTACAATGAGCAGTTCTTC. It translates to CASSVWAGDYNEQFF.

The J gene is TRBJ1-1, the V gene TRBV5-1, with 11 nucleotides matching TRBD1. Germline values: CDR1 SGHRS, CDR2 YFSETQ. The CDR3 consists of 16 residues. Trimming took 2 bases from V and 1 from J; bases not matched to a gene: 4. The CDR3 loop reads CASSLGQGAENTEAFF. The CDR3 DNA is TGCGCCAGCAGCTTAGGACAGGGGGCGGAGAACACTGAAGCTTTCTTT.

This clone was seen once. The V and J genes are TRBV18 and TRBJ2-3, with a tentative D call TRBD2 (6 bases). The CDR3 is 16 residues long. The V gene's germline CDR1 is KGHSH and CDR2 LQKENI. V was cut by 2 bases and J by 2 bases, with 14 bases left in between. As DNA, the CDR3 is TGTGCCAGCTCACCAAGCGCGGGGATTTACACAGATACGCAGTATTTT. It yields the protein CASSPSAGIYTDTQYF.

The rearrangement links TRBV6-6 to TRBJ2-7; 11 positions agree with TRBD2. After removal of 6 bases from V and 2 bases from J, the junction contained 3 bases not matched to a gene. The CDR3 sequence is 14 residues long. CDR1 and CDR2 from the germline V gene are MNHNY and SVGAGI (reference sequence). DNA for the CDR3: TGTGCCAGCAGGACTAGCGGGGAGGCCTACGAGCAGTACTTC. Protein: CASRTSGEAYEQYF.

In its sample, this clone was seen once. This sequence joins TRBV27 and TRBJ1-1, with D perhaps TRBD1 (6 bases). CDR3 size: 12 residues. The V gene lost 9 bases and the J gene lost 3 bases, with 11 bases spanning the gap. Germline V gene data show CDR1 as MNHEY and CDR2 as SMNVEV (reference sequence). The CDR3 loop reads CASHDRYTEAFF. For the CDR3, the DNA is TGTGCCAGTCATGACAGGTACACTGAAGCTTTCTTT.

The V gene is TRBV28, the J gene TRBJ2-1; 11 nucleotides match TRBD2. The CDR3 runs 16 residues. The V gene end was trimmed by 4 bases and the J gene end by 8 bases; junction bases not matched to a gene: 10. The germline gives CDR1 MDHEN, CDR2 SYDVKM. The CDR3 protein is CASSSRLAGGWDEQFF. In DNA form, the CDR3 reads TGTGCCAGCAGTTCCCGGCTAGCGGGGGGTTGGGATGAGCAGTTCTTC.

This sequence joins TRBV5-1 and TRBJ2-2; 7 nucleotides agree with TRBD2. The CDR3 runs 19 residues. V was pared by 3 bases and J by 0 bases, with 14 bases of the junction left unmatched. Germline V gene data show CDR1 as SGHRS and CDR2 as YFSETQ. CDR3: CASSSGKLATTTNTGELFF. The CDR3 bases are TGCGCCAGCAGCTCGGGGAAACTAGCGACTACCACGAACACCGGGGAGCTGTTTTTT.

The gene calls are TRBV6-5 and TRBJ1-1; D perhaps matches TRBD1 (5 bases). There are 13 residues in the CDR3. Deletions cut 4 bases from V and 0 bases from J, with 6 bases between. Germline loops: CDR1 MNHEY, CDR2 SVGAGI. CDR3: CASSSDMNTEAFF. DNA of the CDR3: TGTGCCAGCAGTTCGGACATGAACACTGAAGCTTTCTTT.

In its sample, this clone was seen a few times. The V and J genes are TRBV5-1 and TRBJ2-1; 12 bases match TRBD1. From germline, CDR1 is SGHRS and CDR2 YFSETQ. The CDR3 has 15 residues. The V gene end was trimmed by 7 bases and the J gene end by 8 bases; junction bases not matched to a gene: 10. The CDR3 DNA is TGCGCCAGCCGGGTTTCGGGACAGGGGGCTGATGAGCAGTTCTTC. Translation gives CASRVSGQGADEQFF.

The chain carries TRBV25-1 and TRBJ2-7; 12 bases match TRBD2. V gave up 4 bases and J gave up 2 bases; unmatched junction bases: 0. Germline loops: CDR1 MGHDK, CDR2 SYGVNS. This CDR3 region has 14 residues. The CDR3 reads CASSGTSGAYEQYF. The CDR3 nucleotides read TGTGCCAGCAGTGGGACTAGCGGGGCCTACGAGCAGTACTTC.

The chain recombines TRBV5-1 with TRBJ1-2; D is perhaps TRBD1 (5 bases). Between the trimmed V and J ends, which lost 4 bases and 1 base, there was a span of 14 bases. Germline CDR1 and CDR2: SGHRS and YFSETQ. The CDR3 runs to 15 residues. The CDR3 loop is CASSASMGGNYGYTF. In nucleotides, the CDR3 is TGCGCCAGCAGCGCGTCGATGGGGGGTAACTATGGCTACACCTTC.

The sample holds one count of this clone. The chain recombines TRBV11-3 with TRBJ2-2, with D possibly TRBD1 on 6 matching bases. The germline gives CDR1 SGHNT, CDR2 YENEEA. The CDR3 has 16 amino acids. V shed 4 bases and J shed 0 bases, with 12 bases lying between them. The CDR3 region is CASSSTRTANTGELFF. DNA for the CDR3: TGTGCCAGCAGCTCTACACGGACAGCGAACACCGGGGAGCTGTTTTTT.

The chain carries TRBV5-4 and TRBJ1-2; a weak D match, TRBD1 (6 bases). There are 15 residues in the CDR3. Germline values: CDR1 SGHNT, CDR2 YYREEE (reference sequence). V lost 2 bases and J 7 bases, leaving 18 bases between the germline ends. The CDR3 region has the DNA TGTGCCAGCAGCTTCCCGACAGGAAGCCAGGGTGGCTACACCTTC. Translating it yields CASSFPTGSQGGYTF.

This clone occurred a few times. The rearrangement uses TRBV20-1 and TRBJ2-3, with D tentatively TRBD2 (6 bases). The CDR3 spans 10 residues. V shed 3 bases and J shed 8 bases, with 6 bases lying between them. Per germline, CDR1 DFQATT and CDR2 SNEGSKA (reference sequence). The CDR3: CSARRGTQYF. CDR3 in DNA: TGCAGTGCTAGGCGGGGTACGCAGTATTTT.

The chain employs TRBV20-1 and TRBJ2-3; D not resolved. The length of the CDR3 is 11 residues. CDR1 is DFQATT, CDR2 SNEGSKA, per germline (reference sequence). Deletions cut 5 bases from V and 4 bases from J, with 7 bases between. CDR3 in amino acids: CSASQSDTQYF. CDR3 DNA: TGCAGTGCTTCCCAATCAGATACGCAGTATTTT.

This chain connects TRBV2 to TRBJ1-4, with unresolved D. Germline V CDR1 and CDR2: SNHLY, FYNNEI. Trimming shortened V by 9 bases and J by 3 bases, and 8 bases separated the two germline ends. This CDR3 spans 12 amino acids. The CDR3 bases are TGTGCCAGTAAGCGGGCTAATGAAAAACTGTTTTTT. This gives the protein CASKRANEKLFF.

V gene TRBV5-4 combines with J gene TRBJ1-4, with unresolved D. The V end lost 4 bases, the J end lost 5 bases, and 9 bases lay between the germline ends. This CDR3 is built from 13 residues. Germline lookup yields CDR1 SGHNT and CDR2 YYREEE (reference sequence). The CDR3 region is CASSAEENEKLFF. DNA for the CDR3: TGTGCCAGCAGCGCCGAGGAAAATGAAAAACTGTTTTTT. Looking up the rest from reference TRBV5-4 and TRBJ1-4 gives the full variable domain: ETGVTQSPTHLIKTRGQQVTLRCSSQSGHNTVSWYQQALGQGPQFIFQYYREEENGRGNFPPRFSGLQFPNYSSELNVNALELDDSALYLCASSAEENEKLFFGSGTQLSVL.

The J gene is TRBJ1-2, the V gene TRBV12-5, with 7 bases aligning to TRBD1. Germline CDR1 and CDR2: LGHNT and FRNRAP. Trimming cost V 4 bases and J 0 bases; bases outside gene matches: 14. This CDR3 has 18 residues. The DNA of the CDR3 is TGTGCTAGTGGTTCGGGACAGTCGAGATACAATACTAACTATGGCTACACCTTC. It yields the protein CASGSGQSRYNTNYGYTF.

This sequence joins TRBV5-1 and TRBJ1-1, with TRBD1 as a possible D gene (6 bases). Between the trimmed V and J ends, which lost 4 bases and 4 bases, there was a span of 20 bases. Germline lookup yields CDR1 SGHRS and CDR2 YFSETQ. This CDR3 contains 16 residues. Here the CDR3 reads CASSRKTGTVGTEAFF. CDR3 DNA sequence: TGCGCCAGCAGCCGTAAAACAGGGACGGTCGGCACTGAAGCTTTCTTT. The whole variable domain, filled in from reference TRBV5-1 and TRBJ1-1, reads KAGVTQTPRYLIKTRGQQVTLSCSPISGHRSVSWYQQTPGQGLQFLFEYFSETQRNKGNFPGRFSGRQFSNSRSEMNVSTLELGDSALYLCASSRKTGTVGTEAFFGQGTRLTVV.

This chain joins TRBV6-6 and TRBJ1-5, with 8 nucleotides matching TRBD1. The CDR3 sequence is 16 residues long. The germline CDR1 and CDR2 sequences are MNHNY and SVGAGI (reference sequence). Losses at the gene ends were 6 bases for V and 1 base for J; bases not matched to a gene: 8. The CDR3 protein is CASSLQGEGSNQPQHF. CDR3 in DNA: TGTGCCAGCAGCTTACAGGGGGAGGGAAGCAATCAGCCCCAGCATTTT.